This T cell receptor (beta chain) was captured by sequencing in a study of T cell responses to AZD1222 COVID-19 vaccine. The protocol was immunoSEQ multiplex PCR, while the TCRdb copy is restricted to in-frame clones and leaves out a portion. The table has 150,000 or so clones, 82% seen once. Source: peripheral blood, taken on day 0 of MenACWY control vaccination. This TCR came from an adult in good health.

The CDR3 region is CASSLGAGGRETQYF. Written as DNA, the CDR3 is TGCGCCAGCAGCTTGGGCGCGGGGGGCAGGGAGACCCAGTACTTC. The chain carries TRBV5-1 and TRBJ2-5; TRBD2 aligns across 8 bases. Germline-derived CDR1 and CDR2 are SGHRS and YFSETQ. Losses at the gene ends were 0 bases for V and 5 bases for J; bases not matched to a gene: 6. The CDR3 is 15 residues long.